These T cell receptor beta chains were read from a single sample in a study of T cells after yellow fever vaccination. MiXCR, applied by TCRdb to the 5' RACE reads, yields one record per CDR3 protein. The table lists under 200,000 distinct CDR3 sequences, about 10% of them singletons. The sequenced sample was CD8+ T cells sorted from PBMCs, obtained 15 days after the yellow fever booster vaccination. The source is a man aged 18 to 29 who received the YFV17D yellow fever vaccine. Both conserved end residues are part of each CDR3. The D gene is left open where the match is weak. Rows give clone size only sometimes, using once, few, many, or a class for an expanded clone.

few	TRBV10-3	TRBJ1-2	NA	CATQVQGPNYGYTF	TGTGCCACCCAAGTACAGGGTCCCAACTATGGCTACACCTTC
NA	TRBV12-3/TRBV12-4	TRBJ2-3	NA	CASSLEAAGASGATQYF	TGTGCCAGCAGTTTAGAAGCGGCGGGGGCGTCAGGGGCTACGCAGTATTTT
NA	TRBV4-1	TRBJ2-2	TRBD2	CASSQAGTSGGVGRELFF	TGCGCCAGCAGCCAGGCCGGGACTAGCGGGGGGGTCGGCAGGGAGCTGTTTTTT
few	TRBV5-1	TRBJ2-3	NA	CASSLLGPSPDTQYF	TGCGCCAGCAGCTTGCTGGGCCCCAGTCCAGATACGCAGTATTTT
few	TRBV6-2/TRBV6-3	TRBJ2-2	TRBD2	CASSWTSGTGELFF	TGTGCCAGCAGTTGGACTAGCGGGACCGGGGAGCTGTTTTTT
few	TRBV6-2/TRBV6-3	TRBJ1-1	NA	CASSFDRNTEAFF	TGTGCCAGCAGTTTTGACAGGAACACTGAAGCTTTCTTT
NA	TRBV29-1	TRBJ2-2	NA	CSVLHTGELFF	TGCAGCGTTTTGCACACCGGGGAGCTGTTTTTT
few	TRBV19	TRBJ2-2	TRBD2	CASSLRTRGAGELFF	TGTGCCAGTAGTCTTAGAACGCGGGGGGCCGGGGAGCTGTTTTTT
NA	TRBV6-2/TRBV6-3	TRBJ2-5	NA	CASSYSEQQETQYF	TGTGCCAGCAGTTACTCGGAGCAACAAGAGACCCAGTACTTC
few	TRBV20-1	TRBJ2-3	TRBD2	CSASPGTSGGADTQYF	TGCAGTGCTAGTCCCGGTACTAGCGGGGGCGCAGATACGCAGTATTTT
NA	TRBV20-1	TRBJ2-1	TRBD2	CSATVAGGPYNEQFF	TGCAGTGCCACTGTAGCGGGGGGGCCCTACAATGAGCAGTTCTTC
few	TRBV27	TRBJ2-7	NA	CASSLVSGSYEQYF	TGTGCCAGCAGTTTAGTCAGTGGGTCCTACGAGCAGTACTTC
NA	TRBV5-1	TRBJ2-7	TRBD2	CASSPGTSGALEQYF	TGCGCCAGCAGCCCCGGGACTAGCGGGGCGTTGGAGCAGTACTTC
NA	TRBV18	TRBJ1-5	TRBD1	CASSLRQGSNQPQHF	TGTGCCAGCTCACTTCGACAGGGAAGCAATCAGCCCCAGCATTTT
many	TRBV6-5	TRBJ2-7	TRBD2	CASSYSSGGGAYEQYF	TGTGCCAGCAGTTACTCGAGTGGCGGGGGGGCCTACGAGCAGTACTTC
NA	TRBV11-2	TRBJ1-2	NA	CASSSYRVDYGYTF	TGTGCCAGCAGCTCTTACAGGGTTGACTATGGCTACACCTTC
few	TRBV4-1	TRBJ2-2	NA	CASTLPGTPGSGELFF	TGCGCCAGCACTCTTCCCGGGACACCCGGATCCGGGGAGCTGTTTTTT
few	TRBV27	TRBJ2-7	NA	CASSATPYEQYF	TGTGCCAGCAGTGCCACACCCTACGAGCAGTACTTC
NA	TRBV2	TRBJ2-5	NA	CASSEGGGRQETQYF	TGTGCCAGCAGTGAGGGAGGGGGCCGTCAAGAGACCCAGTACTTC
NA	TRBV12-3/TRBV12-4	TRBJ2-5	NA	CASSTRGGETQYF	TGTGCCAGCAGTACGAGGGGAGGCGAGACCCAGTACTTC
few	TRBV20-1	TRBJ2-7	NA	CSARNRPPYEQYF	TGCAGTGCTAGGAACAGGCCTCCCTACGAGCAGTACTTC